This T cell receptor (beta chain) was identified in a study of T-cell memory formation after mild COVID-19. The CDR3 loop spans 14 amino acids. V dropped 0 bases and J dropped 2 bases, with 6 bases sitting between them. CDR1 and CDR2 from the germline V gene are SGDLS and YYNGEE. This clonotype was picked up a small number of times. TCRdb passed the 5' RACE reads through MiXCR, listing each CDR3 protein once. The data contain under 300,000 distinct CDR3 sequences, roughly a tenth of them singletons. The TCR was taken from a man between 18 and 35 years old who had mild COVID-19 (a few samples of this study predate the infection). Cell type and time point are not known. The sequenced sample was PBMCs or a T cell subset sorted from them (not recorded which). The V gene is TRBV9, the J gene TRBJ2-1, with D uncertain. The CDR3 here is CASSVASAYNEQFF. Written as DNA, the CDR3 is TGTGCCAGCAGCGTAGCGTCCGCCTACAATGAGCAGTTCTTC. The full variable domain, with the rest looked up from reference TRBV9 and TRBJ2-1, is DSGVTQTPKHLITATGQRVTLRCSPRSGDLSVYWYQQSLDQGLQFLIQYYNGEERAKGNILERFSAQQFPDLHSELNLSSLELGDSALYFCASSVASAYNEQFFGPGTRLTVL.